The rows below give T cell receptor beta chains drawn from one sample of a study of OX40 agonist ivuxolimab in advanced cancers. Sequenced by immunoSEQ multiplex PCR; TCRdb stores in-frame clones only, minus some. The repertoire holds 60,000 to 65,000 clones, around 93% seen once, with roughly 13% in the top ten. This specimen consisted of CD4+ or CD8+ T cells sorted from blood, obtained in a trial of the OX40 agonist ivuxolimab. Receptors were obtained from an adult with an advanced solid tumor such as melanoma, head and neck, liver or kidney cancer. The CDR3 runs from the conserved cysteine through the conserved F or W. The D gene is left open where the match is weak. Clone size is shown for a subset of rows, as once, few, many or a class of expanded clone.

DNA | CDR3 | size | D | J | V
TGCGCCAGCAGTGGGACTAGCGGGAGCTCCTACAATGAGCAGTTCTTC | CASSGTSGSSYNEQFF | - | TRBD2 | TRBJ2-1 | TRBV10-1
TGTGCCAGCAGCCACCGGGACAGGGTTTACGAGCAGTACTTC | CASSHRDRVYEQYF | - | TRBD1 | TRBJ2-7 | TRBV7-6
TGTGCCAGCAGTGAGGAGTACGGGCCGGGGCTCTACGAGCAGTACTTC | CASSEEYGPGLYEQYF | - | - | TRBJ2-7 | TRBV2
TGTGCCAGCTCACCGGGACAGGGGCCTGGTCAGCCCCAGCATTTT | CASSPGQGPGQPQHF | - | TRBD1 | TRBJ1-5 | TRBV18
TGTGCCAGCTCACCGGGGGGGCTGGCAGATACGCAGTATTTT | CASSPGGLADTQYF | - | - | TRBJ2-3 | TRBV18
TGTGCCAGCAGTTACTCGAGCGCCGATATCCCGCATTTT | CASSYSSADIPHF | - | - | TRBJ1-5 | TRBV6-5
TGTGCCAGCAGCCCCCCCCTAGTGGACAGGGTTGGTGGGTTCTTC | CASSPPLVDRVGGFF | - | TRBD1 | TRBJ2-1 | TRBV11-2
TGTGCCAGCAGCTTAGGGGGCACCGGGGCCAACGTCCTGACTTTC | CASSLGGTGANVLTF | - | - | TRBJ2-6 | TRBV7-2
TGCGCCAGCAGCTTGAAGGCGGGAGGGGATACCGGGGAGCTGTTTTTT | CASSLKAGGDTGELFF | - | TRBD2 | TRBJ2-2 | TRBV5-1
TGTGCCAGCAGCTTAGCGGGAGGGCGGGAGACCCAGTACTTC | CASSLAGGRETQYF | - | TRBD2 | TRBJ2-5 | TRBV7-9
TGTGCCAGCAGTGAAATCCCGGACAGGGGCTACGAGCAGTACTTC | CASSEIPDRGYEQYF | few | TRBD1 | TRBJ2-7 | TRBV6-1
TGTGCCACCAGCGGACCTTCAAGCTTCTATGGCTACACCTTC | CATSGPSSFYGYTF | - | - | TRBJ1-2 | TRBV15
TGCGCCAGCAGCCAAGGGAAAGGACAGGGTGCTTACGAGCAGTACTTC | CASSQGKGQGAYEQYF | - | TRBD1 | TRBJ2-7 | TRBV4-1
TGTGCCAGCAGCGTAAACCCCAGGAGCGGACCGGGGAACACTGAAGCTTTCTTT | CASSVNPRSGPGNTEAFF | - | - | TRBJ1-1 | TRBV9
TGTGCCAGCAGTTTATCGGTCGGGAGAAGGTACGAGCAGTACTTC | CASSLSVGRRYEQYF | - | - | TRBJ2-7 | TRBV27
TGTGCCAGCAGCTTGGAGCCTAGCGGATACAATGAGCAGTTCTTC | CASSLEPSGYNEQFF | - | TRBD2 | TRBJ2-1 | TRBV5-8
TGTGCCACCAAATCTGGCGCAGATACGCAGTATTTT | CATKSGADTQYF | - | - | TRBJ2-3 | TRBV15
TGCGCCAGCAGCCAGCCTAGCGGAAACGAGCAGTACTTC | CASSQPSGNEQYF | - | TRBD2 | TRBJ2-7 | TRBV4-1
TGTGCCAGCAGTCAAGGGGGACTAGCGGCCTCCTACAATGAGCAGTTCTTC | CASSQGGLAASYNEQFF | - | TRBD2 | TRBJ2-1 | TRBV5-5
TGTGCCAGCAGCTCGGGACTAGCGGCACCTGAGCAGTACTTC | CASSSGLAAPEQYF | - | TRBD2 | TRBJ2-7 | TRBV27
TGTGCCAGCAGCAGGGGGATAAAAGATACGCAGTATTTT | CASSRGIKDTQYF | - | - | TRBJ2-3 | TRBV5-6